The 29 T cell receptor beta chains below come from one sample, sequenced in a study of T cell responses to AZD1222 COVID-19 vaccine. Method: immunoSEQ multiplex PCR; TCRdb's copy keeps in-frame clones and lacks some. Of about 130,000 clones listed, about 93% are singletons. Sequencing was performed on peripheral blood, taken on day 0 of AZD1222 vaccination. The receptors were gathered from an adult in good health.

The CDR3 protein is CASSQGLRALRNEKLFF. The CDR3 DNA reads as TGTGCCAGCAGCCAAGGCCTCCGGGCCCTGCGAAATGAAAAACTGTTTTTT. J is TRBJ1-4 and V is TRBV3-1 (or the pseudogene TRBV3-2); D gene uncertain. V was trimmed by 1 base and J by 5 bases, leaving 17 bases between them. Germline V gene lookup returns CDR1 LGHDT and CDR2 YNNKEL (reference sequence). The CDR3 has 17 amino acids.

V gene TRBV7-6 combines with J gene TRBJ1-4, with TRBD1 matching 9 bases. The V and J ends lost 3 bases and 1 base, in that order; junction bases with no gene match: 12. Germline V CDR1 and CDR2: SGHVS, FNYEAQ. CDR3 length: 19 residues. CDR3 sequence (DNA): TGTGCCAGCAGCTTCGGGACAGGGAGGGGAGGGTTAACTAATGAAAAACTGTTTTTT. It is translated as CASSFGTGRGGLTNEKLFF. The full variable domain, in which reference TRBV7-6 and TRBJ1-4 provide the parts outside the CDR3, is GAGVSQSPRYKVTKRGQDVALRCDPISGHVSLYWYRQALGQGPEFLTYFNYEAQQDKSGLPNDRFSAERPEGSISTLTIQRTEQRDSAMYRCASSFGTGRGGLTNEKLFFGSGTQLSVL.

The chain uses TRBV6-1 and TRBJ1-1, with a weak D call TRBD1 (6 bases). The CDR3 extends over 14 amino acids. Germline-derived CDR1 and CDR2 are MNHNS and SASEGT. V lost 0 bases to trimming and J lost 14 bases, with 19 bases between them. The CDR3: CASSEARSTGRGFF. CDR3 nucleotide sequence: TGTGCCAGCAGTGAAGCAAGGAGTACAGGGCGCGGGTTCTTT.

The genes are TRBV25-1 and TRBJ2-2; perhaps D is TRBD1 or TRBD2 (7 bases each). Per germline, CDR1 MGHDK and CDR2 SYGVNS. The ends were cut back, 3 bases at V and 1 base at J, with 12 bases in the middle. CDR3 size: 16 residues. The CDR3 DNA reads TGTGCCAGCAGTGACACCAGGGGGGGGAACACCGGGGAGCTGTTTTTT. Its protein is CASSDTRGGNTGELFF.

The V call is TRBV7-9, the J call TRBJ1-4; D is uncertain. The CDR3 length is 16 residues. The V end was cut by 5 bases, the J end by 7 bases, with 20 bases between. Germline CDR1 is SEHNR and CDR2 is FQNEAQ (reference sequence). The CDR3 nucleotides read TGTGCCAGCAGCCCCCCAATACCGATTTGGCCTGAAAAACTGTTTTTT. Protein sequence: CASSPPIPIWPEKLFF.

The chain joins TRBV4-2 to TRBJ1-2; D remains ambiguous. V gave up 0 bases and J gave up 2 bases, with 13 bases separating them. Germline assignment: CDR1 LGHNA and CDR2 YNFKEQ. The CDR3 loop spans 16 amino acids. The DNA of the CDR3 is TGTGCCAGCAGCCAAGAAGGGTCATCGGGGAACTATGGCTACACCTTC. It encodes CASSQEGSSGNYGYTF.

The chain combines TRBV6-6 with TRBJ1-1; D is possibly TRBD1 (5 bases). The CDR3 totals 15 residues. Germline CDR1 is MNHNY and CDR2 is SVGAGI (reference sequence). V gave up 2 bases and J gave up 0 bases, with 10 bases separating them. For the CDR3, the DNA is TGTGCCAGCAGTTACCATGGCAGGGTGAACACTGAAGCTTTCTTT. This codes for CASSYHGRVNTEAFF.

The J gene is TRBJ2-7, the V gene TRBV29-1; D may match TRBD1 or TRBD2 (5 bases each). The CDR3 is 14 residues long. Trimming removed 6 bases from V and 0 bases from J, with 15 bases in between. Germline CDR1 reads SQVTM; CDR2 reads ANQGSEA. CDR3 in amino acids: CSVTGTYGSYEQYF. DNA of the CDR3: TGCAGCGTCACCGGGACCTATGGCTCCTACGAGCAGTACTTC.

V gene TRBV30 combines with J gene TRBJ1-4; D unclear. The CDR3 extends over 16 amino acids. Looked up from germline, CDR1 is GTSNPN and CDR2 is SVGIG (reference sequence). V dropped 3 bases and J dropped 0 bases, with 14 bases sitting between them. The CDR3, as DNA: TGTGCCTGGAGCCTTGAGCGAGTCGCAACTAATGAAAAACTGTTTTTT. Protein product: CAWSLERVATNEKLFF.

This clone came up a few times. DNA for the CDR3: TGTGCTAGTGGTTTGGTAGCGCGCTATGGCTACACCTTC. Amino acids: CASGLVARYGYTF. The chain links TRBV12-5 to TRBJ1-2; no reliable D call. Trimming took off 0 bases at V and 4 bases at J, with 6 bases between the two ends. This CDR3 is 13 amino acids long. Germline V gene sequence: CDR1 LGHNT, CDR2 FRNRAP. Full variable domain (remainder filled in from reference TRBV12-5 and TRBJ1-2): DARVTQTPRHKVTEMGQEVTMRCQPILGHNTVFWYRQTMMQGLELLAYFRNRAPLDDSGMPKDRFSAEMPDATLATLKIQPSEPRDSAVYFCASGLVARYGYTFGSGTRLTVV.

The CDR3 bases are TGTGCCAGCAGCCAAGATCTTGCGGTAAATTCACCCCTCCACTTT. Protein product: CASSQDLAVNSPLHF. V and J are TRBV3-1 (or the pseudogene TRBV3-2) and TRBJ1-6; D ambiguous. The CDR3 length is 15 residues. Trimming removed 0 bases from V and 7 bases from J, with 10 bases in between. Germline CDR1 reads LGHDT; CDR2 reads YNNKEL (reference sequence).

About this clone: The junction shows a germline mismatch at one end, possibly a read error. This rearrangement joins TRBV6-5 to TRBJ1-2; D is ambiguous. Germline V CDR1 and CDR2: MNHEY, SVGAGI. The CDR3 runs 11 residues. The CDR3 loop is CASSHSGFPTF. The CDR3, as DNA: TGTGCCAGCAGTCACTCCGGGTTTCCCACCTTC.

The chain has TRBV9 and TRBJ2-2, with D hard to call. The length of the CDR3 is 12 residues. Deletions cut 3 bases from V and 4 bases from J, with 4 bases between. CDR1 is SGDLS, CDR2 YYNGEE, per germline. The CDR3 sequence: CASSDGTGELFF. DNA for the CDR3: TGTGCCAGCAGCGACGGCACCGGGGAGCTGTTTTTT.

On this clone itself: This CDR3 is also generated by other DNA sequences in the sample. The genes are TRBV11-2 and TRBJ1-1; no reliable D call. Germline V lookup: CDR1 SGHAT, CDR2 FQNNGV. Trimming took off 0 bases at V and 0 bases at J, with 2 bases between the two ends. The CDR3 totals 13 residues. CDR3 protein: CASSLDVNTEAFF. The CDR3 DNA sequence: TGTGCCAGCAGCTTAGACGTGAACACTGAAGCTTTCTTT.

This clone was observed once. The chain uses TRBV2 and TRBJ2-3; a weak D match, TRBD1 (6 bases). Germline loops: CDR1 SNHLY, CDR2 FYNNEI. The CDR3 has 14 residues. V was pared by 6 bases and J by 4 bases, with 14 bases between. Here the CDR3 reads CASRPGHPADTQYF. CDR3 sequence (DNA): TGTGCCAGCAGACCGGGACATCCCGCAGATACGCAGTATTTT.

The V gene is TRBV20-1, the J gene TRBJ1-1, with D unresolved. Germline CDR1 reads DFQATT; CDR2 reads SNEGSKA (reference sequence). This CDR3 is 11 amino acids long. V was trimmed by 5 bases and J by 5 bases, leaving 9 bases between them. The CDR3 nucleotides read TGCAGTGCTTACTGGGGTACTGAAGCTTTCTTT. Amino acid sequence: CSAYWGTEAFF.

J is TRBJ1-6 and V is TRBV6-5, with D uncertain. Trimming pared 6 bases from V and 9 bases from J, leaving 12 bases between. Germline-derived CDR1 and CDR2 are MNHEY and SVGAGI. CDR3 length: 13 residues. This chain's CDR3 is CASRPGLGSPLHF. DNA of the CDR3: TGTGCCAGCAGGCCCGGTCTCGGTTCACCCCTCCACTTT.

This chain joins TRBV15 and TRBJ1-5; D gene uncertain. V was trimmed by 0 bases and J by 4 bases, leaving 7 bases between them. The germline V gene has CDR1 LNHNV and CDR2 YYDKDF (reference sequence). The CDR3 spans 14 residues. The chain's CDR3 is CATSRDRDNQPQHF. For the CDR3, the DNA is TGTGCCACCAGCAGAGATAGGGATAATCAGCCCCAGCATTTT.

CDR3 DNA: TGTGCCACCAGCAGGGGGGGCGGGCGGTGGACAGATACGCAGTATTTT. Its translation is CATSRGGGRWTDTQYF. V gene TRBV15 combines with J gene TRBJ2-3; either TRBD1 or TRBD2 may supply D (6 bases each). The length of the CDR3 is 16 residues. From germline, CDR1 is LNHNV and CDR2 YYDKDF (reference sequence). V was shortened by 3 bases and J by 3 bases, with 16 bases between the two germline ends.

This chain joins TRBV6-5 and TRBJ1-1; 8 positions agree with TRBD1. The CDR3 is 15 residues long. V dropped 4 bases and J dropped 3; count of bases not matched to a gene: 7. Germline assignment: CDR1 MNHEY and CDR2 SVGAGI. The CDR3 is CASSFLDRDHTEAFF. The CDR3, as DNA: TGTGCCAGCAGTTTCCTGGACAGGGACCACACTGAAGCTTTCTTT.

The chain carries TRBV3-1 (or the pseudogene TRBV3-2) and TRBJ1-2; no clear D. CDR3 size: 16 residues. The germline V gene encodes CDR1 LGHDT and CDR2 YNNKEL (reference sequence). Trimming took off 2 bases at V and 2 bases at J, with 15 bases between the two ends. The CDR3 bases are TGTGCCAGCAGCCAATGGCCGCCCGAGAACAACTATGGCTACACCTTC. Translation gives CASSQWPPENNYGYTF.

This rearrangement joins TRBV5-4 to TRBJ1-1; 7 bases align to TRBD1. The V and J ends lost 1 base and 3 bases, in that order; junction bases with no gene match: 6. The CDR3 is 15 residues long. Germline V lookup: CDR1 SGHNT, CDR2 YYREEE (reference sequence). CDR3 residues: CASSLTTGPHTEAFF. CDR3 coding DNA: TGTGCCAGCAGCTTGACGACAGGGCCGCACACTGAAGCTTTCTTT.

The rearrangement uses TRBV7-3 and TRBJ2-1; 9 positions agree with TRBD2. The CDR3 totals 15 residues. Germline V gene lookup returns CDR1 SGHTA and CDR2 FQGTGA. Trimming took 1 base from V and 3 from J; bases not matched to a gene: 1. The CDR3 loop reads CASSLIAGVYNEQFF. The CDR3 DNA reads TGTGCCAGCAGCTTAATAGCGGGGGTCTACAATGAGCAGTTCTTC.

The CDR3 bases are TGTGCTAGTGGCCTCACAGGGATCGCTGAAGCTTTCTTT. It translates to CASGLTGIAEAFF. The V call is TRBV12-5, the J call TRBJ1-1, with a weak D call TRBD1 (6 bases). The CDR3 runs to 13 residues. V lost 6 bases and J 6 bases, leaving 14 bases between the germline ends. Germline CDR1 LGHNT, CDR2 FRNRAP. Full variable domain (missing parts from reference TRBV12-5 and TRBJ1-1): DARVTQTPRHKVTEMGQEVTMRCQPILGHNTVFWYRQTMMQGLELLAYFRNRAPLDDSGMPKDRFSAEMPDATLATLKIQPSEPRDSAVYFCASGLTGIAEAFFGQGTRLTVV.

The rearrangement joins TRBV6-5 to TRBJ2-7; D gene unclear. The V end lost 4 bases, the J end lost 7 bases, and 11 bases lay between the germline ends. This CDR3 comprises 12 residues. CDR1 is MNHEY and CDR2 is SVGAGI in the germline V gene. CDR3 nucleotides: TGTGCCAGCAGTTCCCAGAGGTGGGAGCAGTACTTC. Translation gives CASSSQRWEQYF.

The CDR3 reads CASSEGHLNTGELFF. DNA of the CDR3: TGTGCCAGTAGCGAGGGACACCTGAACACCGGGGAGCTGTTTTTT. The chain recombines TRBV19 with TRBJ2-2; weak D call: TRBD1 (6 bases). This CDR3 is 15 amino acids long. In germline, CDR1 is LNHDA, CDR2 SQIVND (reference sequence). Between the trimmed V and J ends, which lost 6 bases and 1 base, there was a span of 12 bases.

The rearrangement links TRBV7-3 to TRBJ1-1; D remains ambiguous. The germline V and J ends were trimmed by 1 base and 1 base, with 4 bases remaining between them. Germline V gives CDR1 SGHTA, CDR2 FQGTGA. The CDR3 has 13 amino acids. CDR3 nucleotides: TGTGCCAGCAGCTTAAGGACGAACACTGAAGCTTTCTTT. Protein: CASSLRTNTEAFF.

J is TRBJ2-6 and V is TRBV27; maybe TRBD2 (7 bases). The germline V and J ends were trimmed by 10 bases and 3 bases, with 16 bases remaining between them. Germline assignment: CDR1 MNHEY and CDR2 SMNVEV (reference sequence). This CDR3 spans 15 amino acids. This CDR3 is CATLPGGVGANVLTF. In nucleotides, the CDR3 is TGTGCCACACTCCCGGGGGGCGTTGGGGCCAACGTCCTGACTTTC.

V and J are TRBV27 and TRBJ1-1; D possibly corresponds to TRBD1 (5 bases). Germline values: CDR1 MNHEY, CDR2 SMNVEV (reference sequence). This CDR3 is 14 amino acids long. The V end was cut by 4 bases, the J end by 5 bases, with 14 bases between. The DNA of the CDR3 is TGTGCCAGCAGTTGGAAGGGGATGGGAACTGAAGCTTTCTTT. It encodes CASSWKGMGTEAFF.